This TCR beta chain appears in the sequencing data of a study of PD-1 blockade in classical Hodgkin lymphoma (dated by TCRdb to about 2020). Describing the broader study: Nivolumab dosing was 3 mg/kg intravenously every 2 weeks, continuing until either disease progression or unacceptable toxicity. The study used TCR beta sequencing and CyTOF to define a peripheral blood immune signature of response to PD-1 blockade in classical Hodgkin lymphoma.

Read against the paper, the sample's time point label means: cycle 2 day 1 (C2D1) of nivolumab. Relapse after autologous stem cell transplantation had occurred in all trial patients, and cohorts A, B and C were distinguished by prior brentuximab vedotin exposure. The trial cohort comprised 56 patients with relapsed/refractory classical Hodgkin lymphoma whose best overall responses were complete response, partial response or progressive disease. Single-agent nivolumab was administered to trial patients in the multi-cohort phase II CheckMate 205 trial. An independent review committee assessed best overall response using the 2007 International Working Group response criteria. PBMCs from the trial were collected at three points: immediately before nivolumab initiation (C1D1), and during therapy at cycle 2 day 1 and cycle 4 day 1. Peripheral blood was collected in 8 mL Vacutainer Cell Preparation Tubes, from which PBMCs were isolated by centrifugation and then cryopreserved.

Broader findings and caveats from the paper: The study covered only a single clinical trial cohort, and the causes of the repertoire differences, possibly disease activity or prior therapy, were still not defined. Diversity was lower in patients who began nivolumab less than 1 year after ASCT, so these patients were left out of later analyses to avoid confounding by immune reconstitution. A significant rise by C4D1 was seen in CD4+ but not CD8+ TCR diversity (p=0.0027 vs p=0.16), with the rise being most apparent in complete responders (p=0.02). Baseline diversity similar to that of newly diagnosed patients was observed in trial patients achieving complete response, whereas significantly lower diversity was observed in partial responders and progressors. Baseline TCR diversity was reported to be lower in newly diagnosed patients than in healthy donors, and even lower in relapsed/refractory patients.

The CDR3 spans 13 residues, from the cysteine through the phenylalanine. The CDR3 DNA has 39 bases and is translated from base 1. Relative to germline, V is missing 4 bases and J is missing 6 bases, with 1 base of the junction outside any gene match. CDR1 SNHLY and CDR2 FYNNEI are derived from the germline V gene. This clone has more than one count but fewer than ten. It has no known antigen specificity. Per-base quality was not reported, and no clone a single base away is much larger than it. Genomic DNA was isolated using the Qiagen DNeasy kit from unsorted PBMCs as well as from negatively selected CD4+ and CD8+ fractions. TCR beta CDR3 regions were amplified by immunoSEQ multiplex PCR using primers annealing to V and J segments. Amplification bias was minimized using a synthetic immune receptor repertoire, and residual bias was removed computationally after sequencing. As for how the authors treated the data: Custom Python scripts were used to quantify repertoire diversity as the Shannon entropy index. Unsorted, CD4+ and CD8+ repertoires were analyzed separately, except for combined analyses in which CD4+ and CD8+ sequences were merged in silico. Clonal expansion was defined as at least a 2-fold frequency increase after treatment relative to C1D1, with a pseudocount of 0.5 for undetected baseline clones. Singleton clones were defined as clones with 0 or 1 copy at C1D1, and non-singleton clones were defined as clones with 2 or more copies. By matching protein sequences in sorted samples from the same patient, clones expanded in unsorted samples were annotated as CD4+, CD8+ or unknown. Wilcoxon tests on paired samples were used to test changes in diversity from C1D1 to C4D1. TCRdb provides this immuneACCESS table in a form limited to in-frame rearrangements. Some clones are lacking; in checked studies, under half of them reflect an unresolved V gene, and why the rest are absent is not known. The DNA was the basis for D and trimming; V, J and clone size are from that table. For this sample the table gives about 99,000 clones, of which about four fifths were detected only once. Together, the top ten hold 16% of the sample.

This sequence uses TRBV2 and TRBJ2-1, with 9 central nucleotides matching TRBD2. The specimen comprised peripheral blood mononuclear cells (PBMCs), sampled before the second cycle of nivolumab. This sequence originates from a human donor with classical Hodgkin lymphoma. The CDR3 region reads CASSVRGGNEQFF. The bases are TGTGCCAGCAGTGTGCGGGGGGGCAATGAGCAGTTCTTC.